One and the same sample provided the 4 T cell receptor beta chains below, sequenced in a study of T cell repertoires in cytomegalovirus infection. No cognate antigen is known for these TCRs. TCRdb reprocessed the reads via MiXCR and lists one record per CDR3 protein. This table holds about 920,000 distinct CDR3 sequences, roughly 30% found once. The source material was cultured CD8+ T cells from PBMCs, sampled from culture after CMV antigen stimulation. These receptors all come from a human donor in good health (CMV status not recorded). Some clones in this sample may be carry-over from other donors' samples.

This clonotype was counted only a few times. The chain carries TRBV7-3 and TRBJ1-2; 9 positions match TRBD1. The CDR3 sequence is 16 residues long. Germline lookup yields CDR1 SGHTA and CDR2 FQGTGA. V trimming: 5 bases; J trimming: 5 bases; junction bases outside the gene matches: 12. The chain's CDR3 is CASSSPDRGHRYGYTF. The CDR3 DNA follows: TGTGCCAGCAGCAGCCCGGACAGGGGACATCGTTATGGCTACACCTTC.

The CDR3 nucleotides are TGTGCCACCAGCAGGACTCGACAGCTTACCTACGAGCAGTACTTC. Its protein product is CATSRTRQLTYEQYF. The gene calls are TRBV15 and TRBJ2-7, with D possibly matching TRBD1 (5 bases). There are 15 residues in the CDR3. The V end was cut by 3 bases, the J end by 2 bases, with 14 bases between. CDR1 LNHNV and CDR2 YYDKDF come from the germline V gene (reference sequence).

This clonotype has more than one count but fewer than ten. This chain connects TRBV27 to TRBJ1-2, with 7 bases matching TRBD1. This CDR3 has 14 residues. CDR1 and CDR2 (germline): MNHEY, SMNVEV (reference sequence). V lost 0 bases and J lost 7; bases outside the gene matches: 5. This CDR3 is CASSLSLRGGGYTF. In DNA form, the CDR3 reads TGTGCCAGCAGTTTATCGCTCAGGGGGGGTGGCTACACCTTC.

This clonotype was seen a handful of times. This chain joins TRBV10-3 and TRBJ2-3; TRBD2 matches 12 bases. Trimming took 9 bases from V and 6 from J; bases not matched to a gene: 10. CDR1 is ENHRY, CDR2 SYGVKD, per germline. There are 15 residues in the CDR3. The CDR3 region is CAMTPGGLAGDTQYF. The CDR3 coding sequence is TGTGCCATGACCCCCGGTGGACTAGCGGGGGATACGCAGTATTTT.